Listed below are T cell receptor beta chains from one sample, sequenced in a study of beta chain features in type 1 diabetes. The method was immunoSEQ multiplex PCR; TCRdb's version includes in-frame clones alone and lacks a portion of them. There are over 100,000 clones in the sample; about a sixth occur only once, and less than 3% lies in the top ten. Sequenced material: central memory CD4+ T cells from blood. These receptors all come from a man aged 25-40 years with type 1 diabetes. The CDR3 runs from the conserved cysteine through the conserved F or W. The order of the fields is V gene, clone size, D gene, J gene, CDR3 DNA, CDR3 protein. A D gene is named only where the DNA matches it firmly. Size tells how often a clone was seen (once, few, many) or the class of an expanded clone, and some rows leave it out.

TRBV4-1,.,.,TRBJ2-5,TGCGCCAGCAGCCAAAATAGGGCAGCTCAAGAGACCCAGTACTTC,CASSQNRAAQETQYF
TRBV5-4,.,.,TRBJ2-7,TGTGCCAGCAGCTACGGACAGTTTTCCTACGAGCAGTACTTC,CASSYGQFSYEQYF
TRBV7-7,.,.,TRBJ2-5,TGTGCTAGCAGCTCGTCCGGGGGTATAGGAGAGACCCAGTACTTC,CASSSSGGIGETQYF
TRBV27,.,TRBD1,TRBJ2-3,TGTGCCAGCGGGACAGGCCCCACAGATACGCAGTATTTT,CASGTGPTDTQYF
TRBV5-6,.,TRBD1,TRBJ1-1,TGTGCCAGCAGCCCTGGACAGGGGAGCACTGAAGCTTTCTTT,CASSPGQGSTEAFF
TRBV9,.,TRBD1,TRBJ1-4,TGTGCCAGCAGCCCAGGCGGGACAGGGCATGAAAAACTGTTTTTT,CASSPGGTGHEKLFF
TRBV29-1,.,TRBD1,TRBJ1-5,TGCAGCGTCATGACAGGGGGCAATCAGCCCCAGCATTTT,CSVMTGGNQPQHF
TRBV28,few,TRBD1,TRBJ2-2,TGTGCCAGCAGTTTGACAGGGACCGGGGAGCTGTTTTTT,CASSLTGTGELFF
TRBV18,.,.,TRBJ1-2,TGTGCCAGCTCACCAGGAGGGGTGATCTACACCTTC,CASSPGGVIYTF
TRBV4-2,few,.,TRBJ1-2,TGTGCCAGCACAGGGCTCGGGCGGCGGAATGGCTACACCTTC,CASTGLGRRNGYTF
TRBV15,few,TRBD1,TRBJ1-2,TGTGCCACCAGCCTCCCGTGGACAGGCTATGGCTACACCTTC,CATSLPWTGYGYTF
TRBV29-1,.,.,TRBJ2-5,TGCAGCGTTGAAAGAGGGTCTGGGGAGACCCAGTACTTC,CSVERGSGETQYF
TRBV5-1,.,TRBD2,TRBJ2-3,TGCGCCAGCAGCTCGACTAGCGGGAGAAGCACAGATACGCAGTATTTT,CASSSTSGRSTDTQYF
TRBV30,.,.,TRBJ2-5,TGTGCCTGGACCCCATATGATGGGCAGGAGACCCAGTACTTC,CAWTPYDGQETQYF
TRBV11-2,.,.,TRBJ2-7,TGTGCCAGCAGCACGGACAGCTACGAGCAGTACTTC,CASSTDSYEQYF
TRBV5-8,.,.,TRBJ1-2,TGTGCCAGCAGTGGACTGTACAACTATGGCTACACCTTC,CASSGLYNYGYTF
TRBV2,.,.,TRBJ1-4,TGTGCCAGCAGTGAAGCGGCAGGAGCAACTAATGAAAAACTGTTTTTT,CASSEAAGATNEKLFF
TRBV2,.,.,TRBJ1-5,TGTGCCAGCAACGGGGAGAGCAATCAGCCCCAGCATTTT,CASNGESNQPQHF
TRBV4-2,.,TRBD1,TRBJ1-2,TGTGCCAGCAGCCCGGACAGGGATGACTATGGCTACACCTTC,CASSPDRDDYGYTF
TRBV7-9,many,TRBD1,TRBJ2-4,TGTGCCAGCAGCTCGGGACAGCTAGCCAAAAACATTCAGTACTTC,CASSSGQLAKNIQYF
TRBV11-3,few,TRBD2,TRBJ2-3,TGTGCCAGCAGCCCACTAGCGAGTGGGACAGATACGCAGTATTTT,CASSPLASGTDTQYF
TRBV7-9,.,.,TRBJ2-3,TGTGCCAGCAGCTTAGGGTCGGGGGATACGCAGTATTTT,CASSLGSGDTQYF
TRBV11-3,.,.,TRBJ1-1,TGTGCCAGCAGCTTATCTATCGGGGGTGCTTTCTTT,CASSLSIGGAFF
TRBV15,.,TRBD1,TRBJ1-5,TGTGCCACCAGCAGAGGACAGGGAAGCAATCAGCCCCAGCATTTT,CATSRGQGSNQPQHF
TRBV19,few,TRBD2,TRBJ2-1,TGTGCCAGTAGTCTGCCGACTAGCGGGGTAAATGAGCAGTTCTTC,CASSLPTSGVNEQFF
TRBV18,.,TRBD1,TRBJ2-7,TGTGCCAGCTCACCAATTGGAGGGACAGGCCTCTCCTACGAGCAGTACTTC,CASSPIGGTGLSYEQYF
TRBV28,.,TRBD1,TRBJ2-7,TGTGCCAGCAGTTTATCTCAGGGGGCCTACGAGCAGTACTTC,CASSLSQGAYEQYF
TRBV28,few,.,TRBJ2-7,TGTGCCAGCAGGATGATGGCCGTGGGCGAGCAGTACTTC,CASRMMAVGEQYF
TRBV29-1,.,TRBD1,TRBJ1-4,TGCAGCGTGGCCACAGGGGCCGGGGAAAAACTGTTTTTT,CSVATGAGEKLFF
TRBV5-1,.,TRBD1,TRBJ2-1,TGCGCCAGCACCCTACAAGGGACAGGGGAGCACAATGAGCAGTTCTTC,CASTLQGTGEHNEQFF
TRBV7-9,.,.,TRBJ2-3,TGTGCCAGCAGCTTAGCGGCTAGCACAGATACGCAGTATTTT,CASSLAASTDTQYF
TRBV29-1,few,.,TRBJ2-2,TGCAGCGTTGCAACGGGACTCACCGGGGAGCTGTTTTTT,CSVATGLTGELFF
TRBV9,.,.,TRBJ1-3,TGTGCCAGCAGCGCTAACCCACCCCCGACAGGCAACACCATATATTTT,CASSANPPPTGNTIYF
TRBV7-2,few,.,TRBJ2-3,TGTGCCAGCAGCCCCCAGGGCGATACGCAGTATTTT,CASSPQGDTQYF
TRBV20-1,.,.,TRBJ2-7,TGCAGTGCTGCTCAGGGGAACGAGCAGTACTTC,CSAAQGNEQYF
TRBV7-2,.,.,TRBJ1-1,TGTGCCAGCAGCTTAGCGGGACGGGAGGACACTGAAGCTTTCTTT,CASSLAGREDTEAFF
TRBV4-3,few,TRBD1,TRBJ1-2,TGCGCCAGCAGCCCGGGACAGGGAACTAACTATGGCTACACCTTC,CASSPGQGTNYGYTF
TRBV6-5,few,.,TRBJ2-5,TGTGCCAGCAACTCTGGCGTCCAAGAGACCCAGTACTTC,CASNSGVQETQYF
TRBV29-1,.,.,TRBJ2-6,TGCAGCGTAACCCAGACGGAGTCTGGGGCCAACGTCCTGACTTTC,CSVTQTESGANVLTF
TRBV4-3,.,.,TRBJ2-7,TGCGCCAGCAGCCAAGATCGGGTTTCTGGCTCCTACGAGCAGTACTTC,CASSQDRVSGSYEQYF
TRBV6-6,.,.,TRBJ2-1,TGTGCCAGCATCACGCCGGGGGCGGATAACAATGAGCAGTTCTTC,CASITPGADNNEQFF
TRBV5-4,.,TRBD2,TRBJ2-5,TGCGCCAGCAGCCAAGAGACTAGCGGAGAGACCCAGTACTTC,CASSQETSGETQYF
TRBV28,.,TRBD2,TRBJ2-3,TGTGCCAGCAGTCTAAGCGGGGGGTGGGGAACAGATACGCAGTATTTT,CASSLSGGWGTDTQYF
TRBV7-2,few,TRBD2,TRBJ2-5,TGTGCCAGCAGCCCGGGACTAGCGGAAGAGACCCAGTACTTC,CASSPGLAEETQYF
TRBV6-1,few,TRBD2,TRBJ2-3,TGTGCCAGCAGTTGGGCTAGCGGGGGGGATACGCAGTATTTT,CASSWASGGDTQYF
TRBV28,.,TRBD1,TRBJ2-4,TGTGCCAGCAGTTTGGGGGGACAGGGAATAAACATTCAGTACTTC,CASSLGGQGINIQYF
TRBV5-1,.,.,TRBJ2-5,TGCGCCAGCAGCTTGGATCCTGGGGCCGGAGAGACCCAGTACTTC,CASSLDPGAGETQYF
TRBV15,.,.,TRBJ2-7,TGTGCCACCAGCCATGGGGGGGCGGTCACGAACGAGCAGTACTTC,CATSHGGAVTNEQYF
TRBV2,few,.,TRBJ2-3,TGTGCCAGCAGAGACAGAGGAACAGATACGCAGTATTTT,CASRDRGTDTQYF
TRBV2,few,.,TRBJ2-5,TGTGCCAGCAGTTCCGGGATACAAGAGACCCAGTACTTC,CASSSGIQETQYF
TRBV7-2,few,.,TRBJ2-3,TGTGCCAGCAACCTGATGAGGGATACGCAGTATTTT,CASNLMRDTQYF
TRBV7-2,.,.,TRBJ1-2,TGTGCCAGCAGCTTACTCTCGGGCGGAGACTACACCTTC,CASSLLSGGDYTF
TRBV29-1,few,.,TRBJ2-7,TGCAGCGTTGTCCGGACAGCCACCCGGGTGGAGCAGTACTTC,CSVVRTATRVEQYF
TRBV9,.,.,TRBJ2-2,TGTGCCAGCAGCGTAGAACAGAACACCGGGGAGCTGTTTTTT,CASSVEQNTGELFF
TRBV7-6,many,TRBD1,TRBJ2-1,TGTGCCACCTCAGGGGGTAGCTCCTACAATGAGCAGTTCTTC,CATSGGSSYNEQFF
TRBV28,few,.,TRBJ2-7,TGTGCCAGCAGTACAGGGCACAAAACCTACGAGCAGTACTTC,CASSTGHKTYEQYF
TRBV7-8,.,.,TRBJ2-5,TGTGCCAGCAGCTTAAACAGGATGCAAGAGACCCAGTACTTC,CASSLNRMQETQYF